This T cell receptor (beta chain) was profiled in a study of blood T cell repertoires in COVID-19. With V trimmed by 4 bases and J by 9 bases, 6 bases remained unmatched. Germline-derived CDR1 and CDR2 are SGHDN and FVKESK. The CDR3 length is 15 residues. Using immunoSEQ multiplex PCR, the repertoire was profiled, and TCRdb retains in-frame clones only, with some absent. The sample shows 150,000 to 200,000 clones, 70% to 90% of them seen only once. The clonotype was recovered from a human donor in a cohort sampled during active COVID-19. The gene calls are TRBV14 and TRBJ1-6; 10 bases line up with TRBD1. Material for sequencing was peripheral blood. This CDR3 is CASSPRTGGSSPLHF. CDR3 nucleotide sequence: TGTGCCAGCAGCCCACGGACAGGGGGATCTTCACCCCTCCACTTT.